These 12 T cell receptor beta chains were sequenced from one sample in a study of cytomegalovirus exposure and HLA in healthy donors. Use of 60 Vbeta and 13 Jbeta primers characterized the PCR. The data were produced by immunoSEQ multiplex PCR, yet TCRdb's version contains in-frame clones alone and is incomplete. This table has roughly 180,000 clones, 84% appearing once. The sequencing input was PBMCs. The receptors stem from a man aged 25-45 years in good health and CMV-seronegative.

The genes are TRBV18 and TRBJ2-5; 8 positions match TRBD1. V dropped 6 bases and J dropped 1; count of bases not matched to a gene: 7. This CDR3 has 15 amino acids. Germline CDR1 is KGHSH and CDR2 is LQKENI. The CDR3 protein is CASSPSGQGQETQYF. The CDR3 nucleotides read TGTGCCAGCTCCCCAAGCGGACAGGGCCAAGAGACCCAGTACTTC.

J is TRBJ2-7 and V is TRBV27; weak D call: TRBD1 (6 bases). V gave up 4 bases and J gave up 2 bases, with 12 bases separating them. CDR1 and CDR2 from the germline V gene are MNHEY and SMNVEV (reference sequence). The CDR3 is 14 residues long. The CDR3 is CASSSRQDPYEQYF. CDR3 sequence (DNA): TGTGCCAGCAGTTCCCGACAGGACCCCTACGAGCAGTACTTC.

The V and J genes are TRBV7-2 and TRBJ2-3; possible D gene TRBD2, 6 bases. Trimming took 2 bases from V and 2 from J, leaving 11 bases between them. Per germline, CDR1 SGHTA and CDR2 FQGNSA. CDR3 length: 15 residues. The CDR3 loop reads CASSLPEDYTDTQYF. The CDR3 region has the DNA TGTGCCAGCAGCTTACCCGAGGACTACACAGATACGCAGTATTTT.

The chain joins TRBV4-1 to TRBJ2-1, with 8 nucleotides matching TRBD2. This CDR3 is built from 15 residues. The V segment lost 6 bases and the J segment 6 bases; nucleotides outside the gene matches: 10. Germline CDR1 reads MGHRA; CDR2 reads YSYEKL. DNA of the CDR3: TGCGCCAGCAGTCTCATTCCGGGAGGGCTCAATGAGCAGTTCTTC. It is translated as CASSLIPGGLNEQFF.

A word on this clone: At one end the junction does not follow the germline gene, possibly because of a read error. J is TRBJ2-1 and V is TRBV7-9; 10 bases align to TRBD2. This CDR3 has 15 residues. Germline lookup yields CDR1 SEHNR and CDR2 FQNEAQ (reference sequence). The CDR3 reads CSSSALAGYDNEQFF. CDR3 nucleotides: TGTTCCAGCAGCGCACTAGCGGGGTATGACAATGAGCAGTTCTTC.

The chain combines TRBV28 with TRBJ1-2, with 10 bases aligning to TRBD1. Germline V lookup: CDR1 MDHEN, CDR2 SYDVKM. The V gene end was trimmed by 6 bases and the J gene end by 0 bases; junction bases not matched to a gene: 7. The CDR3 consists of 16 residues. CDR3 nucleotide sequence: TGTGCCAGCAGAACCGGGACAGGGGACCCTAACTATGGCTACACCTTC. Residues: CASRTGTGDPNYGYTF.

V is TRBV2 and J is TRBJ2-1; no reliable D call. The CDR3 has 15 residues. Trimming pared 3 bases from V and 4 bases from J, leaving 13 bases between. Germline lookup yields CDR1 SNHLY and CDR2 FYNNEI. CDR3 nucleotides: TGTGCCAGCAGTGAGTTCCCAACTGGTTACAATGAGCAGTTCTTC. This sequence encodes CASSEFPTGYNEQFF.

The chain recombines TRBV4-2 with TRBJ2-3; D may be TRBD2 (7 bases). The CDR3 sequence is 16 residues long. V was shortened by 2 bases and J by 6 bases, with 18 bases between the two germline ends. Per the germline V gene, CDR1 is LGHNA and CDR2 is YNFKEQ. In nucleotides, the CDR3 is TGTGCCAGCAGCCAATATACGATGGGGGGGGCGGATACGCAGTATTTT. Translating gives CASSQYTMGGADTQYF.

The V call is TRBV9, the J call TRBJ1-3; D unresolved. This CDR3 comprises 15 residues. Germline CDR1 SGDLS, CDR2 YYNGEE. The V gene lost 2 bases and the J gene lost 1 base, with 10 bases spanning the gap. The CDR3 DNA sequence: TGTGCCAGCAGCGTTTCAGGTTCATCTGGAAACACCATATATTTT. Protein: CASSVSGSSGNTIYF. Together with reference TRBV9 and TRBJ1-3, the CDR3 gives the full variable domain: DSGVTQTPKHLITATGQRVTLRCSPRSGDLSVYWYQQSLDQGLQFLIQYYNGEERAKGNILERFSAQQFPDLHSELNLSSLELGDSALYFCASSVSGSSGNTIYFGEGSWLTVV.

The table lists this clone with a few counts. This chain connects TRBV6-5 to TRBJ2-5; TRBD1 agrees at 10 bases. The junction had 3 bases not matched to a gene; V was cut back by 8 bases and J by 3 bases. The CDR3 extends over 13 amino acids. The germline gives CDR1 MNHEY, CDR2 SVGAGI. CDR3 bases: TGTGCCAGCGGGACAGGGGCCGAAGAGACCCAGTACTTC. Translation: CASGTGAEETQYF.

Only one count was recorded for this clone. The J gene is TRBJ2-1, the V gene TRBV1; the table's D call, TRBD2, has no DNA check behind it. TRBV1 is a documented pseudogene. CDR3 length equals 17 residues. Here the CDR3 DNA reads TGCACCAGCATGGGTCTAGCGCCCGGCGGGGCTTACAATGAGCAGTTCTTC. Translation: CTSMGLAPGGAYNEQFF.

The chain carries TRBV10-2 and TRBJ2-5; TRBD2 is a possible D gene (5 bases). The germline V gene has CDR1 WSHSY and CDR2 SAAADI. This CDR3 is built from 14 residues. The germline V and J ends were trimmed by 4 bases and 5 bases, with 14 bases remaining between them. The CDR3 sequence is CASSVGGSGETQYF. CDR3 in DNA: TGCGCCAGCAGTGTTGGTGGGAGTGGTGAGACCCAGTACTTC.